One and the same sample provided the 9 T cell receptor beta chains below, sequenced in a study of blood T cell repertoires in COVID-19. TCRdb's table, derived via immunoSEQ multiplex PCR, lists solely in-frame clones and lacks some. The sample lists under 200,000 clones, approximately 91% seen once, with almost 5% in the top ten. Sequencing was performed on peripheral blood. Receptor source: a man younger than 30 with COVID-19, enrolled during active disease.

The chain recombines TRBV28 with TRBJ2-7, with 7 nucleotides matching TRBD2. V dropped 2 bases and J dropped 0; count of bases not matched to a gene: 1. This CDR3 is built from 14 residues. CDR1 MDHEN and CDR2 SYDVKM come from the germline V gene. The CDR3 spells CASSLAGVSYEQYF. CDR3 in DNA: TGTGCCAGCAGTTTAGCGGGAGTCTCCTACGAGCAGTACTTC. The variable domain in full, completed from reference TRBV28 and TRBJ2-7, reads DVKVTQSSRYLVKRTGEKVFLECVQDMDHENMFWYRQDPGLGLRLIYFSYDVKMKEKGDIPEGYSVSREKKERFSLILESASTNQTSMYLCASSLAGVSYEQYFGPGTRLTVT.

This clone appeared a single time. CDR3 sequence reads: CASSPRYNSGNTIYF. The CDR3 DNA is TGTGCCAGCAGCCCGAGATATAATTCTGGAAACACCATATATTTT. J is TRBJ1-3 and V is TRBV7-8, with D hard to call. V lost 5 bases, J lost 1 base, and 12 bases lay in between. This CDR3 is built from 15 residues. Germline V gene sequence: CDR1 SGHVS, CDR2 FQNEAQ.

The V call is TRBV18, the J call TRBJ2-1, with D maybe TRBD1 (5 bases). This CDR3 has 14 amino acids. The germline V gene encodes CDR1 KGHSH and CDR2 LQKENI. V was cut by 6 bases and J by 8 bases, with 17 bases left in between. The CDR3 DNA reads TGTGCCAGCTCGTCTCTTCGAGACAGCGATGAGCAGTTCTTC. Amino acids: CASSSLRDSDEQFF. Supplemented by reference TRBV18 and TRBJ2-1, the full variable domain reads NAGVMQNPRHLVRRRGQEARLRCSPMKGHSHVYWYRQLPEEGLKFMVYLQKENIIDESGMPKERFSAEFPKEGPSILRIQQVVRGDSAAYFCASSSLRDSDEQFFGPGTRLTVL.

Remarks on this clone: The sample has other DNA sequences that encode this CDR3 too. The chain uses TRBV6-4 and TRBJ2-1; 9 nucleotides agree with TRBD2. This CDR3 has 15 residues. The germline gives CDR1 MRHNA, CDR2 SNTAGT. Trimming cost V 0 bases and J 3 bases; bases outside gene matches: 0. CDR3 residues: CASSDSSGSYNEQFF. The CDR3 DNA is TGTGCCAGCAGTGACTCTAGCGGGAGCTACAATGAGCAGTTCTTC.

The chain carries TRBV7-9 and TRBJ1-5; possible D gene TRBD1, 6 bases. Germline loops: CDR1 SEHNR, CDR2 FQNEAQ (reference sequence). Trimming took off 3 bases at V and 0 bases at J, with 12 bases between the two ends. The CDR3 loop spans 16 amino acids. DNA for the CDR3: TGTGCCAGCAGCTTCGGGACAATTTATAGCAATCAGCCCCAGCATTTT. It specifies CASSFGTIYSNQPQHF.

For the CDR3, the DNA is TGTGCCAGCAGCGTAGGAGACACAGGGGTGTTTGGCTACACCTTC. Amino acid sequence: CASSVGDTGVFGYTF. The chain is built from TRBV9 and TRBJ1-2, with 7 nucleotides matching TRBD1. The CDR3 consists of 15 residues. V lost 0 bases to trimming and J lost 7 bases; unmatched junction nucleotides: 9. Germline assignment: CDR1 SGDLS and CDR2 YYNGEE.

The CDR3 DNA follows: TGTGCCAGCAGTTACTTAAGTGACAGCTATGGCTACACCTTC. Its translation: CASSYLSDSYGYTF. The chain is built from TRBV6-5 and TRBJ1-2, with D perhaps TRBD1 (5 bases). The germline gives CDR1 MNHEY, CDR2 SVGAGI. Between the trimmed V and J ends, which lost 1 base and 4 bases, there was a span of 10 bases. The CDR3 is 14 residues long.

The chain couples TRBV6-6 to TRBJ2-1, with no clear D. Looked up from germline, CDR1 is MNHNY and CDR2 is SVGAGI (reference sequence). The V end was cut by 5 bases, the J end by 4 bases, with 6 bases between. This CDR3 region has 12 residues. CDR3 sequence (DNA): TGTGCCAGCAGTCCCCCTTACAATGAGCAGTTCTTC. Protein: CASSPPYNEQFF.

This chain links TRBV19 with TRBJ1-5, with TRBD1 matching over 7 bases. J lost 2 bases, V lost 5 bases, and 12 bases had no gene match. The germline V gene has CDR1 LNHDA and CDR2 SQIVND (reference sequence). The CDR3 has 17 residues. CDR3 bases: TGTGCCAGTAGTCCACGTCGTGGGACAGAGGGCAATCAGCCCCAGCATTTT. This sequence encodes CASSPRRGTEGNQPQHF.